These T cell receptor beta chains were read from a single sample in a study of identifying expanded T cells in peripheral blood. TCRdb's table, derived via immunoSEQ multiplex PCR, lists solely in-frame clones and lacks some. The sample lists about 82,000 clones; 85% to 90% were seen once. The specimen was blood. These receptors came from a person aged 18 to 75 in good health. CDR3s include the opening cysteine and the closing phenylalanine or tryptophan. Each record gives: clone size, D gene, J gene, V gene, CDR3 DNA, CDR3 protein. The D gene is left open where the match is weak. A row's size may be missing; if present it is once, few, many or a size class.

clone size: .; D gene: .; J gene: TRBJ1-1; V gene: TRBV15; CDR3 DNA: TGTGCCACCGGCGAGAACACTGAAGCTTTCTTT; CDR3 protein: CATGENTEAFF
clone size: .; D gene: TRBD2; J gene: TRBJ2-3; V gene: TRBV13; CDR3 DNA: TGTGCCAGCACGGGGCTAGCGGACACAGATACGCAGTATTTT; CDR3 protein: CASTGLADTDTQYF
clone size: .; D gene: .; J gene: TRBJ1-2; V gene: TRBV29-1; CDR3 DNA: TGCAGCGTTCCCAGGGCCACCCGGGGTACCTATGGCTACACCTTC; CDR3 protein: CSVPRATRGTYGYTF
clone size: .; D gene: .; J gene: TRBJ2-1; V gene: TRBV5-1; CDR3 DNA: TGCGCCAGCAGCTTGGATTGGGGGCGGGCGCTCTCCTACAATGAGCAGTTCTTC; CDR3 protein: CASSLDWGRALSYNEQFF
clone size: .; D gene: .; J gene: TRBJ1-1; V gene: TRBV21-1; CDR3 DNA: TGTGCCAGCAGCAAATCAGGCAGGGGGTGCACTGAAGCTTTCTTT; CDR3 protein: CASSKSGRGCTEAFF
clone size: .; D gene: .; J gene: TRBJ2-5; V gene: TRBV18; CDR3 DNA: TGTGCCAGCTCACCGCAGGGGCGCCTGGAGACCCAGTACTTC; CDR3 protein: CASSPQGRLETQYF
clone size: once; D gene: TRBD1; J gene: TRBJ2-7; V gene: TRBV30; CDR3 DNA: TGTGCCTGGGACAGGGGGACCTACGAGCAGTACTTC; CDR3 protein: CAWDRGTYEQYF
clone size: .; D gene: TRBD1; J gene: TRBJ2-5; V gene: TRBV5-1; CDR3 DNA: TGCGCCAGCAGCTGGGGACAGCCACAAGAGACCCAGTACTTC; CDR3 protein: CASSWGQPQETQYF
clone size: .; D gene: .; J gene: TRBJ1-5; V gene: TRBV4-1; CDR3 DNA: TGCGCCAGCAGCCAAGATCGAGGGAAAGGCAATCAGCCCCAGCATTTT; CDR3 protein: CASSQDRGKGNQPQHF
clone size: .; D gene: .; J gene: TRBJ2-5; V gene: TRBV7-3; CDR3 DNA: TGTGCCAGCAGCTTACCCCAAGAGACCCAGTACTTC; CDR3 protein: CASSLPQETQYF
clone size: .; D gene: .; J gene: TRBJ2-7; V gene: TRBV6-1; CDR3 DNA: TGTGCCAGCAGCGCGGTCCCCGGACAGCACTACGAGCAGTACTTC; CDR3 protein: CASSAVPGQHYEQYF
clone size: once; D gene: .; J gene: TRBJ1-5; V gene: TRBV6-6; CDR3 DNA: TGTGCCAGCAGTCCCGGGGAGGGGTATCAGCCCCAGCATTTT; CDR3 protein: CASSPGEGYQPQHF
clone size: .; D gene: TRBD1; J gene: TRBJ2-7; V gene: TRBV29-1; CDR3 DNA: TGCAGCGTTGGGGGACAGAGCTACGAGCAGTACTTC; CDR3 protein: CSVGGQSYEQYF
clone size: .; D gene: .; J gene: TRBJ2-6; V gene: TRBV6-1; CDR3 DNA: TGTGCCAGCATTTTAACTGGGGCCAACGTCCTGACTTTC; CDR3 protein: CASILTGANVLTF
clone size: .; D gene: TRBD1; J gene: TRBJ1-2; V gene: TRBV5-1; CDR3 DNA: TGCGCCAGCAGCCAAACAGGGGGCTGGGGCTACACCTTC; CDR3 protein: CASSQTGGWGYTF
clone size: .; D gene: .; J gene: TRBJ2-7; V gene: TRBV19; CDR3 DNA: TGTGCCAGTAGGTGGGCACAGGGTCCTTACGAGCAGTACTTC; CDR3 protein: CASRWAQGPYEQYF
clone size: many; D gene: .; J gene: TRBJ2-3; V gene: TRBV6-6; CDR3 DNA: TGTGCCAGCAGTTACGGAAGCACAGATACGCAGTATTTT; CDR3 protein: CASSYGSTDTQYF
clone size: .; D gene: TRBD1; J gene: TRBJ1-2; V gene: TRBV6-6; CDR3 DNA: TGTGCCAGCAGTTACCCGGGACAGGGGGTCTATGGCTACACCTTC; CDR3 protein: CASSYPGQGVYGYTF
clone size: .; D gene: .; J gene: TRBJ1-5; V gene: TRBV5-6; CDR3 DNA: TGTGCCAGCAGCCGTGGACAGAATCAGCCCCAGCATTTT; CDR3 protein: CASSRGQNQPQHF
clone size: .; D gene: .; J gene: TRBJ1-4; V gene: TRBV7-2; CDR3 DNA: TGTGCCAGCAGCTTAGCCTTGGCCCGTGCGAGTTCCAATGAAAAACTGTTTTTT; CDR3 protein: CASSLALARASSNEKLFF
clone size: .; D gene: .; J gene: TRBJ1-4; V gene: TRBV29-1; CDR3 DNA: TGCAGCGCGGTGGCGGCGAATGAAAAACTGTTTTTT; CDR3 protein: CSAVAANEKLFF
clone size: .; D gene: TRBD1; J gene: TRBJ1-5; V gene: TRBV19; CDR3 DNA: TGTGCCAGTAGTATGGGGGGACAGGGATGGGGTCAGCCCCAGCATTTT; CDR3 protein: CASSMGGQGWGQPQHF
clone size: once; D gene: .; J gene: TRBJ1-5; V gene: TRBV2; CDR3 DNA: TGTGCCAGCAACCCGGACAACATCAATCAGCCCCAGCATTTT; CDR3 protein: CASNPDNINQPQHF
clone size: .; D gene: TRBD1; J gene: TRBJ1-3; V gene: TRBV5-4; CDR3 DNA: TGTGCCAGCAGCTTGGTTGGGACAGGGGGAAACACCATATATTTT; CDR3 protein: CASSLVGTGGNTIYF
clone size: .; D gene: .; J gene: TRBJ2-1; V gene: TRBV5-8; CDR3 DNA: TGTGCCAGCAGCTTGGGGAGTTACGGGAGTCTCTTCAATGAGCAGTTCTTC; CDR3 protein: CASSLGSYGSLFNEQFF
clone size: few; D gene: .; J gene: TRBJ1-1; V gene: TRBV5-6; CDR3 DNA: TGTGCCAGCAGCACGTTACAGGGTTGGGACACTGAAGCTTTCTTT; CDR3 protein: CASSTLQGWDTEAFF
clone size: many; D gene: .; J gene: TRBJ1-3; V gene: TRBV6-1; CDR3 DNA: TGTGCCAGCAGTGATGGTGCCTCTGGAAACACCATATATTTT; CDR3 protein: CASSDGASGNTIYF
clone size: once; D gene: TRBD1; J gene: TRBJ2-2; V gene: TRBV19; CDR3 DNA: TGTGCCAGTAGTCGACAGGGGAGTGGCGGGGAGCTGTTTTTT; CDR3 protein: CASSRQGSGGELFF
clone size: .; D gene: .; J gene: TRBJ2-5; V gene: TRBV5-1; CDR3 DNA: TGCGCCAGCAGCTTGGGTTCGGGTGAAGAGACCCAGTACTTC; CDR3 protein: CASSLGSGEETQYF
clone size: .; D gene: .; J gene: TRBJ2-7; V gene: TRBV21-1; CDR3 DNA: TGTGCCAGCAGCGAGACCTCAAGCGGGAGACCGTACGAGCAGTACTTC; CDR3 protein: CASSETSSGRPYEQYF
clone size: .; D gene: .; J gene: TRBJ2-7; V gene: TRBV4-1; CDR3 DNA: TGCGCCAGCAGCCCAGAGACAGGGAGGTTTTACGAGCAGTACTTC; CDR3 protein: CASSPETGRFYEQYF
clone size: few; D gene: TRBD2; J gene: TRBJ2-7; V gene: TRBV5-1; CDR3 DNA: TGCGCCAGCAGCTTGGGGGGACTAGCGGGTGGAGAGCAGTACTTC; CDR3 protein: CASSLGGLAGGEQYF
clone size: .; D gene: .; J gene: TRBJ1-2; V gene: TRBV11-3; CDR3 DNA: TGTGCCAGCAGCTTAAGGGGGGCAGTGGCCTTC; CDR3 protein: CASSLRGAVAF
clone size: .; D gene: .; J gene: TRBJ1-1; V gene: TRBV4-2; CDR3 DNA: TGTGCCAGCAGCCAGCGGATGGGGGAGGGTACTGAAGCTTTCTTT; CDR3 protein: CASSQRMGEGTEAFF
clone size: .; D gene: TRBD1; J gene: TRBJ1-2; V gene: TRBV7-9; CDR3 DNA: TGTGCCAGCAGCTTAAGCTACGGGACAGCGAACACTATGGGCTACACCTTC; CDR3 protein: CASSLSYGTANTMGYTF
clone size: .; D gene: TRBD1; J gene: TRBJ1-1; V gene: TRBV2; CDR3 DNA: TGTGCCAGCAGTGTTCTACAGGGGGATGCTTTCTTT; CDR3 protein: CASSVLQGDAFF
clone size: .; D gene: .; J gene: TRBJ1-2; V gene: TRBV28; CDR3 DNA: TGTGCCAGCAGTATCCCCGACAATGGTCCCGTGGGAGGCTACACCTTC; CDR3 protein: CASSIPDNGPVGGYTF
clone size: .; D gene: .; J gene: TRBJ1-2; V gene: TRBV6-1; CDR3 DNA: TGTGCCAGCAAGGCCGGTTCTGGCTATGGCTACACCTTC; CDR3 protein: CASKAGSGYGYTF
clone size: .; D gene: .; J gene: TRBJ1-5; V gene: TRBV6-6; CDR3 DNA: TGTGCCAGCAGTTACGACAGTTCCTATAGCAATCAGCCCCAGCATTTT; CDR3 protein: CASSYDSSYSNQPQHF
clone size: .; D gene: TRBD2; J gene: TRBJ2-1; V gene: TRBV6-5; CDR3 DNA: TGTGCCAGCAGCATAGCGGGAGGGAGCGGGGAGCAGTTCTTC; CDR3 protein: CASSIAGGSGEQFF
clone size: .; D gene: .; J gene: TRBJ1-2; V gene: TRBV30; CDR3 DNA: TGTGCCTGGAGTGGAGGCACTTGGGGCTACACCTTC; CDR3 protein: CAWSGGTWGYTF
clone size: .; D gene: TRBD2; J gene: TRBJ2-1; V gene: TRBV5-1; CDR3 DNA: TGCGCCAGCAGCGGGACTAGTGTCAATGAGCAGTTCTTC; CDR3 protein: CASSGTSVNEQFF
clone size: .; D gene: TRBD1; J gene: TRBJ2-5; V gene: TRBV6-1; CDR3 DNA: TGTGCCGGCCTCAGGGGGTATGGAGAGACCCAGTACTTC; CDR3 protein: CAGLRGYGETQYF
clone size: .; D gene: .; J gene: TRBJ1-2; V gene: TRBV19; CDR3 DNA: TGTGCCAGTAGTACAGGGTCGACCTATGGCTACACCTTC; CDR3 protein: CASSTGSTYGYTF
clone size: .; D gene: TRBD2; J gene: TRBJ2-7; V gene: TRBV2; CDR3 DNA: TGTGCCAGCAGTGAAGCCAACGGGAGGGTGCAGTACTTC; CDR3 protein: CASSEANGRVQYF
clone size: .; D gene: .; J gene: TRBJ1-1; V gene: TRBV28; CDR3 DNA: TGTGCCAGCAGTTTTTGGGGCAGGGGAAGAGGCACTGAAGCTTTCTTT; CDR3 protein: CASSFWGRGRGTEAFF
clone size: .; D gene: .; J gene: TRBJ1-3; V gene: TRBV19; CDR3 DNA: TGTGCCAGTAGTTCGATCTCTGGAAACACCATATATTTT; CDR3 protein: CASSSISGNTIYF
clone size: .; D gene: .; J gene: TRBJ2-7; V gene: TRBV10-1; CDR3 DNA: TGCGCCAGCAGTGTTAGGGGGAGCTCCTACGAGCAGTACTTC; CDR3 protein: CASSVRGSSYEQYF
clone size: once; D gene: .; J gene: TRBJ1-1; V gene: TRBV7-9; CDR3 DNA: TGTGCCAGCTCGAAACGCGAGCTTCTGATGAACACTGAAGCTTTCTTT; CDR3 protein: CASSKRELLMNTEAFF
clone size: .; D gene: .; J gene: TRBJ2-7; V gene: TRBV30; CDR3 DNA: TGTGCCTGGAGTATAGGCGGGGTCTACGAGCAGTACTTC; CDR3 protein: CAWSIGGVYEQYF
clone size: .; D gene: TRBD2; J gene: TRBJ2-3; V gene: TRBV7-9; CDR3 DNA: TGTGCCAGCAGCTTAGGGGACTACATCACAGATACGCAGTATTTT; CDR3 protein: CASSLGDYITDTQYF
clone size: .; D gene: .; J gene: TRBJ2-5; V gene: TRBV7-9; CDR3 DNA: TGTGCCAGCAGCCCCGTGGACAGTGAAGAGACCCAGTACTTC; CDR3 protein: CASSPVDSEETQYF